Detailed here is one T cell receptor (beta chain). Germline V lookup: CDR1 LGHNT, CDR2 FRNRAP. This CDR3 spans 12 amino acids. Trimming removed 3 bases from V and 0 bases from J, with 3 bases in between. This record belongs to a study of T-cell reconstitution after alpha-beta-depleted transplantation in children. Unique molecular identifiers were used in preparing the TCRbeta library. TCRdb reprocessed the PCR reads with MiXCR, giving one entry per CDR3 protein. The sample records roughly 500,000 distinct CDR3 sequences, roughly 18% being singletons. The origin of this receptor is a human donor who donated a stem cell graft to a child with acute lymphoblastic leukemia. The V gene is TRBV12-5, the J gene TRBJ2-7; unclear D gene. Sequencing was performed on PBMCs from the stem cell graft donor, taken from the stem cell graft. The CDR3 bases are TGTGCTAGTGGTTTCCACTCCTACGAGCAGTACTTC. Translated, it gives CASGFHSYEQYF.